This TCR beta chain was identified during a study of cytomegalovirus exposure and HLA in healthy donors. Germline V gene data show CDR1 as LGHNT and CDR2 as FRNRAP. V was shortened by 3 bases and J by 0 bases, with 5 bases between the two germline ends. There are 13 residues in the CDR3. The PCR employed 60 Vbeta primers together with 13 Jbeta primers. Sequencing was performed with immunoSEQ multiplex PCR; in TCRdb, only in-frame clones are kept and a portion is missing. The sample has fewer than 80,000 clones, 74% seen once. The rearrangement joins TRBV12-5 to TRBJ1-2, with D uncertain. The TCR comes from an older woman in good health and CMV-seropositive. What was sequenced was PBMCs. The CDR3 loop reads CASGFGTNYGYTF. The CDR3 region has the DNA TGTGCTAGTGGTTTCGGGACTAACTATGGCTACACCTTC.